The source of this T cell receptor beta chain is a study of T cells after yellow fever vaccination. General study points: Re-detected after boosting: most primary clones, 96% of CD4 and about 85% of CD8. Peaking on day 5 versus 15, the secondary response was faster but weaker. Clonotype sharing between CD4 and CD8 compartments was small.

MiXCR was run by TCRdb on the 5' RACE reads, yielding one entry per CDR3 protein. This sample has approximately 550,000 distinct CDR3 sequences; around 21% occur once, and the top ten carry 14%. As regards this clonotype: Its matching antigen is unknown.

With 7 bases removed from V and 7 bases from J, the gap between germline ends came to 5 bases. CDR3 length: 11 amino acids. The receptor's source is a man aged 25-45 years who received the YFV17D yellow fever vaccine. The rearrangement joins TRBV12-3 or TRBV12-4 to TRBJ1-6; no clear D gene. Sequencing used PBMCs, obtained 15 days after the yellow fever booster vaccination. The CDR3 sequence is CASTTNSPLHF. In DNA, the CDR3 is TGTGCCAGCACCACAAATTCACCCCTCCACTTT.